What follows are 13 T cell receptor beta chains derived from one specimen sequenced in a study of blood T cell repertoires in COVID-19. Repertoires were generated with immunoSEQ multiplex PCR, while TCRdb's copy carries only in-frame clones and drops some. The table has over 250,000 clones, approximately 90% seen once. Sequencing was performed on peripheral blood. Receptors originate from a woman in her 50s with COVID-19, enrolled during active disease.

The CDR3 bases are TGCGCCAGCAGCCACCTGACAGGGGCTGATTCACCCCTCCACTTT. As protein: CASSHLTGADSPLHF. This chain uses TRBV4-1 with TRBJ1-6; TRBD1 aligns across 8 bases. The CDR3 has 15 residues. The J segment lost 8 bases and the V segment lost 3 bases, leaving 6 bases of the junction unmatched. Germline V CDR1 and CDR2: MGHRA, YSYEKL.

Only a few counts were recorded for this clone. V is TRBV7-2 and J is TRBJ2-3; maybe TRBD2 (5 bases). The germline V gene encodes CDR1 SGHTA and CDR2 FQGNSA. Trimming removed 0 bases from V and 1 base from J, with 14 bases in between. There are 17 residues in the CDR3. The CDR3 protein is CASSLALFGVGTDTQYF. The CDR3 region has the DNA TGTGCCAGCAGCTTAGCCCTTTTCGGGGTAGGCACAGATACGCAGTATTTT. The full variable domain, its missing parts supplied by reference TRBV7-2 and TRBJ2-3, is GAGVSQSPSNKVTEKGKDVELRCDPISGHTALYWYRQSLGQGLEFLIYFQGNSAPDKSGLPSDRFSAERTGGSVSTLTIQRTQQEDSAVYLCASSLALFGVGTDTQYFGPGTRLTVL.

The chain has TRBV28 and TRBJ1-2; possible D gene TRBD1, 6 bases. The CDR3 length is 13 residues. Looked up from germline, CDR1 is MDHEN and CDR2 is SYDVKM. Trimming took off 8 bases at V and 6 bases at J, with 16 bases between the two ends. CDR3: CASLLGGGHGYTF. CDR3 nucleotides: TGTGCCAGCCTTCTAGGGGGGGGCCATGGCTACACCTTC.

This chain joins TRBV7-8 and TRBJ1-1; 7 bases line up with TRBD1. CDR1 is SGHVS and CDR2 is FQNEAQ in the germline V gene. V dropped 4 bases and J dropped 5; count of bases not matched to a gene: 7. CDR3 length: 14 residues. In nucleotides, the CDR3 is TGTGCCAGCAGCTCCCTGACAGGGAGTACTGAAGCTTTCTTT. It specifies CASSSLTGSTEAFF.

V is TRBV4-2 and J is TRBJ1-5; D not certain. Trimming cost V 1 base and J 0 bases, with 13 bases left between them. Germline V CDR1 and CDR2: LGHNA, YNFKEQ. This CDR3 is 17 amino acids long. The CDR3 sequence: CASSQVIGGDSNQPQHF. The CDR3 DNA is TGTGCCAGCAGCCAAGTCATAGGCGGAGATAGCAATCAGCCCCAGCATTTT.

This CDR3 reads CASSYRAGQETQYF. CDR3 nucleotides: TGTGCCAGCTCCTATCGGGCGGGACAAGAGACCCAGTACTTC. V is TRBV7-9 and J is TRBJ2-5; D perhaps matches TRBD2 (6 bases). Trimming removed 8 bases from V and 2 bases from J, with 15 bases in between. The CDR3 runs 14 residues. CDR1 SEHNR and CDR2 FQNEAQ come from the germline V gene (reference sequence).

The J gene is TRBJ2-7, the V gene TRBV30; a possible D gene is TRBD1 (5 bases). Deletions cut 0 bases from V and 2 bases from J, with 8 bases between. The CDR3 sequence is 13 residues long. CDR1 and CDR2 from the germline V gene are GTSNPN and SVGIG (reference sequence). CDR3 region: CAWSVQGAYEQYF. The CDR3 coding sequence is TGTGCCTGGAGTGTCCAGGGTGCCTACGAGCAGTACTTC. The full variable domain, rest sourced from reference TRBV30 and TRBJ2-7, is SQTIHQWPATLVQPVGSPLSLECTVEGTSNPNLYWYRQAAGRGLQLLFYSVGIGQISSEVPQNLSASRPQDRQFILSSKKLLLSDSGFYLCAWSVQGAYEQYFGPGTRLTVT.

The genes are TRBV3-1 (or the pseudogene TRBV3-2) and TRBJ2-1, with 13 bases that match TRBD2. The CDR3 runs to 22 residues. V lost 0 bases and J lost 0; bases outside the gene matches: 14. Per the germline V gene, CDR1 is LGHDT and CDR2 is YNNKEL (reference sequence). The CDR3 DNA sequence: TGTGCCAGCAGCCAAGAAGTAGTACCGGGACTAGCGGGATGGAGCTCCTACAATGAGCAGTTCTTC. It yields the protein CASSQEVVPGLAGWSSYNEQFF.

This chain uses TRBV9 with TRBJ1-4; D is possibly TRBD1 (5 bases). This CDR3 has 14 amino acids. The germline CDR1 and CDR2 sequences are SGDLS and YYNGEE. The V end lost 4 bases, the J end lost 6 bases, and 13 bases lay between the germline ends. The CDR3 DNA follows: TGTGCCAGCAGCCAAAAGCAGGGCCATGAAAAACTGTTTTTT. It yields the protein CASSQKQGHEKLFF.

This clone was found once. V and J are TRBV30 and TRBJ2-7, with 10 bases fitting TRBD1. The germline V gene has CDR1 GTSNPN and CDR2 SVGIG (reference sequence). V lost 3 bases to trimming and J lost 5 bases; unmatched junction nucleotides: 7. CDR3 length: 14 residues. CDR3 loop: CAWRLPGQGNEQYF. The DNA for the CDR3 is TGTGCCTGGAGACTCCCGGGACAGGGGAACGAGCAGTACTTC.

CDR3 in DNA: TGTGCCAGTAACGGCGGTGGCTACACCTTC. Translated, it gives CASNGGGYTF. The V and J genes are TRBV19 and TRBJ1-2, with D uncertain. The germline V gene encodes CDR1 LNHDA and CDR2 SQIVND (reference sequence). The CDR3 runs 10 residues. Trimming took 7 bases from V and 7 from J, leaving 7 bases between them. The variable domain in full, with the rest retrieved from reference TRBV19 and TRBJ1-2, is DGGITQSPKYLFRKEGQNVTLSCEQNLNHDAMYWYRQDPGQGLRLIYYSQIVNDFQKGDIAEGYSVSREKKESFPLTVTSAQKNPTAFYLCASNGGGYTFGSGTRLTVV.

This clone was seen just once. Written as DNA, the CDR3 is TGTGCCAGCAGCGCCAATTGGGGGGGGACTGAAGCTTTCTTT. It encodes CASSANWGGTEAFF. The gene calls are TRBV6-4 and TRBJ1-1; D is perhaps TRBD1 (5 bases). The germline CDR1 and CDR2 sequences are MRHNA and SNTAGT. This CDR3 is built from 14 residues. V was trimmed by 6 bases and J by 5 bases, leaving 16 bases between them.

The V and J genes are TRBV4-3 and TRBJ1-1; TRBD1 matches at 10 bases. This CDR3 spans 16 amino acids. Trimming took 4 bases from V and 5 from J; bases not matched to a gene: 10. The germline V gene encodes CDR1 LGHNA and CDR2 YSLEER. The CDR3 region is CASSPGTGDRHTEAFF. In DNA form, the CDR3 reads TGCGCCAGCAGCCCCGGGACAGGGGATCGACATACTGAAGCTTTCTTT.